The 13 T cell receptor beta chains below all came from one sample that was sequenced in a study of T cells in Graves' hyperthyroidism and ophthalmopathy. Regions amplified from RNA transcripts were the TCR beta CDR3 regions. The primer set for the first-round RT-PCR of the TCR CDR3 was HTBI. TCRdb called the multiplex PCR reads again in MiXCR, with one record for every CDR3 protein. The profile shows approximately 520,000 distinct CDR3 sequences, about 20% of them singletons. Sample: blood. These receptors were taken from a man younger than 35 with Graves' hyperthyroidism.

In its sample, this clonotype was seen a few times. This chain links TRBV30 with TRBJ2-7, with 9 bases that match TRBD2. The CDR3 extends over 14 amino acids. Germline lookup yields CDR1 GTSNPN and CDR2 SVGIG (reference sequence). The J segment lost 4 bases and the V segment lost 2 bases, leaving 6 bases of the junction unmatched. The CDR3 coding sequence is TGTGCCTGGAGTATAAGCGGGGGGTCGTACGAGCAGTACTTC. Translating it yields CAWSISGGSYEQYF.

This clonotype occurred many times. V is TRBV29-1 and J is TRBJ1-2, with D uncertain. The germline V and J ends were trimmed by 5 bases and 8 bases, with 6 bases remaining between them. The CDR3 contains 9 residues. Germline V gene data show CDR1 as SQVTM and CDR2 as ANQGSEA. Here the CDR3 reads CSVSLGYTF. CDR3 in DNA: TGCAGCGTTTCGCTCGGCTACACCTTC.

V and J are TRBV7-4 and TRBJ1-3, with D unclear. CDR1 SGHVT and CDR2 SQSDAQ come from the germline V gene. The V and J ends lost 2 bases and 5 bases respectively, with 16 bases between them. There are 16 residues in the CDR3. The CDR3 reads CASSLPAPARRNTIYF. The DNA of the CDR3 is TGTGCCAGCAGCTTACCCGCACCTGCCAGGCGAAACACCATATATTTT.

This clonotype has at least ten counts. The rearrangement uses TRBV7-2 and TRBJ2-2, with D possibly matching TRBD1 (6 bases). The V gene lost 3 bases and the J gene lost 4 bases, with 12 bases spanning the gap. Per the germline V gene, CDR1 is SGHTA and CDR2 is FQGNSA. The CDR3 totals 15 residues. In nucleotides, the CDR3 is TGTGCCAGCAGCTTCTTTACAGGGAGCACCGGGGAGCTGTTTTTT. This sequence encodes CASSFFTGSTGELFF.

This clonotype was seen repeatedly, ten times or more. The chain uses TRBV6-1 and TRBJ2-5, with TRBD2 identical over 11 bases. V gave up 5 bases and J gave up 1 base; unmatched junction bases: 6. Germline assignment: CDR1 MNHNS and CDR2 SASEGT. The CDR3 totals 16 residues. CDR3 sequence reads: CASSTPSGGLQETQYF. CDR3 DNA: TGTGCCAGCAGTACCCCTAGCGGGGGGCTCCAAGAGACCCAGTACTTC.

A few counts support this clonotype. V is TRBV18 and J is TRBJ2-5; D is unclear. CDR3 length: 14 amino acids. Looked up from germline, CDR1 is KGHSH and CDR2 is LQKENI. The V end was cut by 8 bases, the J end by 2 bases, with 15 bases between. The CDR3 bases are TGTGCCAGCGAAGATAATTCGGGTCAAGAGACCCAGTACTTC. This codes for CASEDNSGQETQYF.

This clonotype was counted at least ten times. The chain joins TRBV15 to TRBJ2-5, with D possibly TRBD1 on 5 matching bases. From germline, CDR1 is LNHNV and CDR2 YYDKDF (reference sequence). This CDR3 contains 14 residues. The V gene lost 3 bases and the J gene lost 5 bases, with 13 bases spanning the gap. CDR3 coding DNA: TGTGCCACCAGCAGGCCCCAGGGAAGGGAGACCCAGTACTTC. Translated, it gives CATSRPQGRETQYF.

CDR3 in DNA: TGTGCCAGCAGTCCCCGACCTCAGGGCTCTGGAAACACCATATATTTT. Encoded protein: CASSPRPQGSGNTIYF. J is TRBJ1-3 and V is TRBV12-3 or TRBV12-4; tentative D call: TRBD1 (5 bases). Between the trimmed V and J ends, which lost 5 bases and 0 bases, there was a span of 14 bases. CDR3 size: 16 residues.

V usage is TRBV12-3 or TRBV12-4 and J usage is TRBJ1-2, with TRBD1 identical over 7 bases. With V trimmed by 4 bases and J by 8 bases, 16 bases remained unmatched. The length of the CDR3 is 16 residues. DNA of the CDR3: TGTGCCAGCAGTTCCAACAGGGGAACTGTCTCGTTGGGCTACACCTTC. It yields the protein CASSSNRGTVSLGYTF.

In its sample, this clonotype was seen many times. This rearrangement joins TRBV28 to TRBJ2-7; 7 bases are a match to TRBD1. This CDR3 has 13 residues. Losses at the gene ends were 5 bases for V and 3 bases for J; bases not matched to a gene: 4. CDR1 is MDHEN and CDR2 is SYDVKM in the germline V gene. CDR3 region: CASSATGYYEQYF. The DNA of the CDR3 is TGTGCCAGCAGTGCGACAGGGTACTACGAGCAGTACTTC.

This clonotype showed up many times. The gene calls are TRBV12-5 and TRBJ2-2; D not certain. The CDR3 loop spans 13 amino acids. V gave up 2 bases and J gave up 10 bases, with 11 bases separating them. Germline CDR1 reads LGHNT; CDR2 reads FRNRAP. Here the CDR3 reads CASGLSPTSELFF. CDR3 bases: TGTGCTAGTGGTTTGAGCCCCACGTCGGAGCTGTTTTTT.

This clonotype was picked up many times. The chain links TRBV9 to TRBJ2-5, with 7 positions matching TRBD2. V was pared by 3 bases and J by 3 bases, with 5 bases of the junction left unmatched. There are 14 residues in the CDR3. Germline V gene data show CDR1 as SGDLS and CDR2 as YYNGEE. The CDR3 loop is CASSAGTNEETQYF. The CDR3 DNA sequence: TGTGCCAGCAGCGCCGGGACTAACGAAGAGACCCAGTACTTC.

This clonotype was detected ten times or more. The chain has TRBV10-1 and TRBJ1-3; D not certain. Germline V gene data show CDR1 as WNHNN and CDR2 as SYGVQD (reference sequence). V was shortened by 4 bases and J by 0 bases, with 16 bases between the two germline ends. This CDR3 has 17 amino acids. The CDR3 sequence: CASSASSGGSSGNTIYF. The CDR3 DNA follows: TGCGCCAGCAGTGCCTCCTCCGGCGGCAGCTCTGGAAACACCATATATTTT.